This T cell receptor (beta chain) emerged from a study of T cell responses to AZD1222 COVID-19 vaccine (dated by TCRdb to 2020 to 2023). About the full investigation: AZD1222 recipients given second doses at about 4 weeks or at about 12 weeks were pooled, since spike-specific TCR depth and breadth were not found to differ between the two schedules. TCR sequencing covered roughly 230 trial participants: some 210 given two doses of AZD1222 and 26 given two doses of MenACWY control vaccine. Enrollment into the trials was organized by age into subgroups of 18-55, 56-69 and 70-plus years, and those subgroups contained around 150, 28 and 57 TCR-sequenced participants, respectively. Findings and caveats that apply to the study as a whole: Participants were mostly white British and included more females than males, and it was suggested by the authors that clonal diversity may have been underestimated. CD4 TCRs associated with the vaccine covered the entire spike protein, and the dominant responses were in regions 160-218 and 743-854. Because no day 14 peak-response samples were available, repertoires were characterized only after the peak T cell response. After two AZD1222 doses, both the breadth and the depth of spike-specific TCRs were significantly higher than at day 0 and than in MenACWY recipients. Conclusions about previously exposed vaccinees are limited, since just a handful of AZD1222 recipients were seropositive for SARS-CoV-2 at baseline. Epitopes outside the regions mutated in the B.1.351 and B.1.1.7 variants were reportedly recognized by nearly half of the unique spike-specific TCRs. In the small 56-69-year group, the increase in depth fell short of significance, most likely because of low power.

The trim is 5 bases for V and 0 bases for J, with a gap of 12 bases between the germline ends. CDR1 and CDR2, looked up from the germline V gene (reference sequence), are SGHKS and YYEKEE. Inclusive of the bounding cysteine and phenylalanine, the CDR3 is 14 residues long. The only DNA kept is the CDR3, 42 bases in frame from the first base. Per the publication, the time point label means: baseline before first vaccination. The vaccinee samples were drawn from two UK trials, COV001 and COV002, one of which was a single-blind randomized controlled phase 2/3 trial testing AZD1222 (ChAdOx1 nCoV-19) in healthy adults. For TCRbeta chain sequencing, PBMC samples from trial participants were taken at day 0 and at day 28 after the second dose. Points on this clone: Its antigen remains unidentified. Per-base qualities were not stored, and no clone one base away is much larger.

The CDR3 regions of human TCRbeta chains were subjected to immunosequencing. Concerning the study's data processing: Repertoire TCRs were checked for matches against a reference library of SARS-CoV-2-specific TCRs that had been generated using the MIRA antigen-specificity platform. Breadth meant the fraction of unique TCRs that were SARS-CoV-2-associated, whereas depth meant the fraction of total T cells that were SARS-CoV-2-associated. Each spike-specific TCR was assigned to its reactive spike region and to a CD4 or CD8 class using the MIRA data. Log10-transformed breadth and depth values were compared by one-way ANOVA with Sidak's multiple comparisons tests. TCRdb mirrors the immuneACCESS table, restricted to in-frame sequences. Some clones are absent from its copies; in checked studies, under half trace to an unresolved V gene, and the reason for the others is unknown. D and trimming were read from the DNA, whereas the V and J calls and clone size are those reported in that table. This sample holds fewer than 150,000 clones; 93% were observed only once. Clones ranked in the top ten supply around 3.1% of the sample.

This clonotype was sampled from an adult in good health. This chain joins TRBV5-5 to TRBJ2-7; 6 matching bases give a weak D call of TRBD1. The sequenced sample was peripheral blood, obtained on day 0 of AZD1222 vaccination. The sequenced DNA: TGTGCCAGCAGACCGGGACACTCCTCCTACGAGCAGTACTTC. This encodes CASRPGHSSYEQYF.